This entry describes one TCR beta chain. Its antigen is currently unknown. The data were obtained in a study of cytomegalovirus exposure and HLA in healthy donors. Study-level results: The authors later found TCR association rates varying by HLA locus, with DRB1 most and HLA-C fewest.

The primer mix had 60 Vbeta and 13 Jbeta primers. Using immunoSEQ multiplex PCR, the repertoire was profiled, and TCRdb retains in-frame clones only, with some absent. Seen here are some 110,000 clones, around 70% observed once, and the top ten hold 8.7%. The CDR3 is 13 residues long. Trimming cost V 2 bases and J 9 bases, with 11 bases left between them. Germline CDR1 reads MDHEN; CDR2 reads SYDVKM. This rearrangement joins TRBV28 to TRBJ1-3; D uncertain. The receptor's source is a man aged 30-40 years in good health and CMV-seropositive. The sample comprised PBMCs. The CDR3 sequence: CASSLRRDITIYF. CDR3 in DNA: TGTGCCAGCAGTTTACGGAGGGATATCACCATATATTTT. The full variable domain, with the rest looked up from reference TRBV28 and TRBJ1-3, is DVKVTQSSRYLVKRTGEKVFLECVQDMDHENMFWYRQDPGLGLRLIYFSYDVKMKEKGDIPEGYSVSREKKERFSLILESASTNQTSMYLCASSLRRDITIYFGEGSWLTVV.